Listed below are T cell receptor beta chains from one sample, sequenced in a study of T cells in Graves' hyperthyroidism and ophthalmopathy. TCRdb itself ran the multiplex PCR reads through MiXCR, one entry per CDR3 protein. The repertoire holds roughly 380,000 distinct CDR3 sequences, approximately 13% seen once, with 8% to 13% in the top ten. Sequencing was carried out using blood. The receptors here all came from a woman in her fifties or sixties with Graves' hyperthyroidism. Both conserved end residues are part of each CDR3. Fields, in order: J gene, clone size, D gene, V gene, CDR3 protein, CDR3 DNA. A D gene is named only where the DNA matches it firmly. Some rows mark clone size as missing; the rest say once, few, many or name a class of expanded clone.

j_gene: TRBJ2-2
abundance: many
d_gene: TRBD2
v_gene: TRBV30
CDR3aa: CAWRQGLAGGELFF
CDR3nt: TGTGCCTGGAGGCAGGGACTAGCGGGAGGGGAGCTGTTTTTT

j_gene: TRBJ2-5
abundance: few
d_gene: -
v_gene: TRBV28
CDR3aa: CASSQGPLGTQYF
CDR3nt: TGTGCCAGCAGTCAAGGACCCCTAGGGACCCAGTACTTC

j_gene: TRBJ1-3
abundance: few
d_gene: -
v_gene: TRBV6-5
CDR3aa: CASSYLASPGNTIYF
CDR3nt: TGTGCCAGCAGTTACTTGGCCTCCCCTGGAAACACCATATATTTT

j_gene: TRBJ1-3
abundance: few
d_gene: -
v_gene: TRBV25-1
CDR3aa: CASSEIDFGNTIYF
CDR3nt: TGTGCCAGCAGTGAAATAGATTTTGGAAACACCATATATTTT

j_gene: TRBJ2-1
abundance: many
d_gene: -
v_gene: TRBV5-1
CDR3aa: CASRGSRGPGNEQFF
CDR3nt: TGCGCCAGCCGTGGAAGCAGGGGCCCTGGCAATGAGCAGTTCTTC

j_gene: TRBJ2-1
abundance: few
d_gene: TRBD2
v_gene: TRBV4-1
CDR3aa: CASSQGQWTSGNEQFF
CDR3nt: TGCGCCAGCAGCCAAGGGCAGTGGACTAGCGGCAATGAGCAGTTCTTC

j_gene: TRBJ2-5
abundance: -
d_gene: TRBD2
v_gene: TRBV6-4
CDR3aa: CASSRTSGEQETQYF
CDR3nt: TGTGCCAGCAGTAGGACTAGCGGAGAACAAGAGACCCAGTACTTC

j_gene: TRBJ1-4
abundance: few
d_gene: TRBD1
v_gene: TRBV2
CDR3aa: CASSTPGTGGAAGVNEKLFF
CDR3nt: TGTGCCAGCAGTACACCCGGGACAGGGGGCGCCGCGGGGGTGAATGAAAAACTGTTTTTT

j_gene: TRBJ1-5
abundance: -
d_gene: -
v_gene: TRBV20-1
CDR3aa: CSAKPDSNQPQHF
CDR3nt: TGCAGTGCCAAACCTGATAGCAATCAGCCCCAGCATTTT

j_gene: TRBJ2-3
abundance: -
d_gene: TRBD2
v_gene: TRBV24-1
CDR3aa: CATSDLVSGRATQYF
CDR3nt: TGTGCCACCAGTGATTTGGTAAGCGGGAGGGCCACGCAGTATTTT

j_gene: TRBJ2-7
abundance: -
d_gene: TRBD2
v_gene: TRBV10-3
CDR3aa: CAISPGLAGDEQYF
CDR3nt: TGTGCCATCAGTCCGGGACTAGCGGGAGACGAGCAGTACTTC

j_gene: TRBJ1-4
abundance: few
d_gene: -
v_gene: TRBV18
CDR3aa: CASSPTGPGVGEKLFF
CDR3nt: TGTGCCAGCTCACCGACGGGGCCAGGGGTGGGTGAAAAACTGTTTTTT

j_gene: TRBJ2-7
abundance: many
d_gene: TRBD1
v_gene: TRBV6-1
CDR3aa: CASRSGQGVYEQYF
CDR3nt: TGTGCCAGCAGGTCGGGACAGGGGGTCTACGAGCAGTACTTC

j_gene: TRBJ1-1
abundance: many
d_gene: -
v_gene: TRBV3-1
CDR3aa: CASSRAQLEAFF
CDR3nt: TGTGCCAGCAGCCGAGCCCAGTTAGAAGCTTTCTTT